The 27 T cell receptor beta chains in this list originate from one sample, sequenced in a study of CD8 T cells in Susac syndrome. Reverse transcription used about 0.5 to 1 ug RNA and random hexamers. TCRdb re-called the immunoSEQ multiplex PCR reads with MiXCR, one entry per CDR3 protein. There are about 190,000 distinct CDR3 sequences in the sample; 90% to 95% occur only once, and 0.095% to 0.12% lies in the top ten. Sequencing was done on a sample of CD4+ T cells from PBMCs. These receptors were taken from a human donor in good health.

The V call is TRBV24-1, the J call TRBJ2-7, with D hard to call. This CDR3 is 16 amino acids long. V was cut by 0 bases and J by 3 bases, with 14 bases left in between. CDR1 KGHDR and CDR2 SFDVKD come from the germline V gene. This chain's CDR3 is CATSDLLQVRFYEQYV. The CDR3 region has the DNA TGTGCCACCAGTGATTTGCTCCAGGTTCGGTTCTACGAGCAGTACGTC.

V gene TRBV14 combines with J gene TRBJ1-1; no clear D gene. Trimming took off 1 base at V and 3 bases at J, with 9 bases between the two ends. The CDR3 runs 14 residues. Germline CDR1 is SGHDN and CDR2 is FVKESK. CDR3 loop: CASSQAGGYTEAFF. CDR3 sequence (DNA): TGTGCCAGCAGCCAAGCAGGAGGGTACACTGAAGCTTTCTTT.

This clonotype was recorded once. The CDR3 sequence is CASSFQLLGAFF. For the CDR3, the DNA is TGTGCCAGCAGTTTTCAACTGTTGGGAGCTTTCTTT. The chain recombines TRBV27 with TRBJ1-1, with D unresolved. V gave up 3 bases and J gave up 10 bases, with 12 bases separating them. From germline, CDR1 is MNHEY and CDR2 SMNVEV (reference sequence). This CDR3 has 12 amino acids.

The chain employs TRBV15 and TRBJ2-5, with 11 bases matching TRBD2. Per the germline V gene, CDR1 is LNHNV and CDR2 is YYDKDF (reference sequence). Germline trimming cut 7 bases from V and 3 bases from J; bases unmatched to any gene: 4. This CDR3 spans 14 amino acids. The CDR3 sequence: CATTTGLAEETQYF. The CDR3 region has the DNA TGTGCCACCACCACGGGACTAGCGGAAGAGACCCAGTACTTC. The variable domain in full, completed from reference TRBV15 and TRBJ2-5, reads DAMVIQNPRYQVTQFGKPVTLSCSQTLNHNVMYWYQQKSSQAPKLLFHYYDKDFNNEADTPDNFQSRRPNTSFCFLDIRSPGLGDTAMYLCATTTGLAEETQYFGPGTRLLVL.

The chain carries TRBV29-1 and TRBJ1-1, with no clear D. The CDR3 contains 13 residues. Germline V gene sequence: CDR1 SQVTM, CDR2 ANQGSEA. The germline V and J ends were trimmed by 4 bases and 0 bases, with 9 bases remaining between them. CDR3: CSVVGRMNTEAFF. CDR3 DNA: TGCAGCGTTGTGGGCCGGATGAACACTGAAGCTTTCTTT.

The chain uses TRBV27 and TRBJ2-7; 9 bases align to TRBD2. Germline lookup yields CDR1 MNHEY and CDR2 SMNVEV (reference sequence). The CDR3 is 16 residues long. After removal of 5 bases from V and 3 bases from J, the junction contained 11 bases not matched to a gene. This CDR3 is CASSRLAGQQFYEQYV. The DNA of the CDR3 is TGTGCCAGCAGTAGGCTAGCGGGACAGCAATTCTACGAGCAGTACGTC.

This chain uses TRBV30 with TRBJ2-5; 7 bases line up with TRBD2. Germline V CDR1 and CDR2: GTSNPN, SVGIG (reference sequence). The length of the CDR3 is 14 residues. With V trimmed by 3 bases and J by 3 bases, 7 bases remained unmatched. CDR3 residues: CAWSRTRSEETQYF. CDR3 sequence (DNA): TGTGCCTGGAGCAGGACTAGGAGTGAAGAGACCCAGTACTTC.

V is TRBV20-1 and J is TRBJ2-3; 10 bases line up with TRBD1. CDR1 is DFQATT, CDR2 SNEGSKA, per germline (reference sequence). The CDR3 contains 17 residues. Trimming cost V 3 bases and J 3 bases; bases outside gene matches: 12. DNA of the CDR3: TGCAGTGCTAGCCCGCCCCCGGGACAGGGGACTACAGATACGCAGTATTTT. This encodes CSASPPPGQGTTDTQYF.

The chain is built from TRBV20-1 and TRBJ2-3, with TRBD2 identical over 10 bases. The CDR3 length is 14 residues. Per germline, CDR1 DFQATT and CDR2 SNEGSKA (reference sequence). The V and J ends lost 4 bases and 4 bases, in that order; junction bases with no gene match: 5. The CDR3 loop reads CSATSGGAADTQYF. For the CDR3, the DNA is TGCAGTGCTACAAGCGGGGGGGCAGCAGATACGCAGTATTTT.

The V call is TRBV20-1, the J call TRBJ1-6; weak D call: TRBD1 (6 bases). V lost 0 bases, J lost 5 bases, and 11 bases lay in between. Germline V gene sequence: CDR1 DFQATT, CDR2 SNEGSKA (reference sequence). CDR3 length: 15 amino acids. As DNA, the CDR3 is TGCAGTGCTAGAGAACAGGGTCGCGATAATTCACCCCTCCACTTT. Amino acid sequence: CSAREQGRDNSPLHF.

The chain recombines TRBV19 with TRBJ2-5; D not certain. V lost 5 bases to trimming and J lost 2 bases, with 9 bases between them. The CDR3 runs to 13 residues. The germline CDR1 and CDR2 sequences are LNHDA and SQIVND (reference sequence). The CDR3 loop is CASSPYDQETQYF. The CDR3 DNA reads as TGTGCCAGTAGTCCGTACGATCAAGAGACCCAGTACTTC.

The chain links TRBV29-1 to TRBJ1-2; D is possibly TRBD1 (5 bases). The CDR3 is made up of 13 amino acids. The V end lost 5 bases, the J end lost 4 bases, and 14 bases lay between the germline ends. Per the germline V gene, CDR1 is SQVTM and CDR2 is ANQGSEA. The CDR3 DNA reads TGCAGCGTTAGGGACCGAGATCTCTATGGCTACACCTTC. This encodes CSVRDRDLYGYTF.

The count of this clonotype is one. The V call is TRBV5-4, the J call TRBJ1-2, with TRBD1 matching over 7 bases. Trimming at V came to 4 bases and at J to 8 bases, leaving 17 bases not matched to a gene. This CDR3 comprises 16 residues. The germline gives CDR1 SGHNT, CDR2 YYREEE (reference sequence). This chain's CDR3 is CASSPGTESRGLGYTF. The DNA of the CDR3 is TGTGCCAGCAGCCCAGGGACAGAATCCCGCGGGCTCGGCTACACCTTC.

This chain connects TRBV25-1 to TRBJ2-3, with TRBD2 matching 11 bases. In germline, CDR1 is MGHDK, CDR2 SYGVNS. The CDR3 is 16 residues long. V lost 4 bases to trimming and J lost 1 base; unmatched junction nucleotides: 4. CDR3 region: CASSGVLAGGTDTQYF. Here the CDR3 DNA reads TGTGCCAGCAGTGGGGTACTAGCGGGGGGCACAGATACGCAGTATTTT.

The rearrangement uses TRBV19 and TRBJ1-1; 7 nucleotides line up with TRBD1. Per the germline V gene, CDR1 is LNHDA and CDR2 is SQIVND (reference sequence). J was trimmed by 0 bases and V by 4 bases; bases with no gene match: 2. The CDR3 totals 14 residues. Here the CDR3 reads CASSTGQLNTEAFF. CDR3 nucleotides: TGTGCCAGTAGTACGGGACAGCTGAACACTGAAGCTTTCTTT.

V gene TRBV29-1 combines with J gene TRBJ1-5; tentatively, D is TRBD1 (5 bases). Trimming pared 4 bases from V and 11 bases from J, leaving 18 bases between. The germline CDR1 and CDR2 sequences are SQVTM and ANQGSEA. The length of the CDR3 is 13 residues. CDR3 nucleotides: TGCAGCGTTGGGGGGGACGCTCCTTCGACCCAGCATTTT. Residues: CSVGGDAPSTQHF.

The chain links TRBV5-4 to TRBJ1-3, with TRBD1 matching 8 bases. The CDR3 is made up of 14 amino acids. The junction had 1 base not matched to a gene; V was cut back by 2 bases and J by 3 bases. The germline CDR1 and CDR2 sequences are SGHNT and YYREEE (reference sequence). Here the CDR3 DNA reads TGTGCCAGCAGCTTCGGACAGGGTGGAAACACCATATATTTT. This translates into CASSFGQGGNTIYF.

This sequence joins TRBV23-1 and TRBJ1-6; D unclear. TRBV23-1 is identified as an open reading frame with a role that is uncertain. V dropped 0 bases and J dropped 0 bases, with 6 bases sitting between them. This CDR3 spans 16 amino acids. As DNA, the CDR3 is TGCGCCAGCAGTCAATCCGGAAGCTCCTATAATTCACCCCTCCACTTT. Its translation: CASSQSGSSYNSPLHF.

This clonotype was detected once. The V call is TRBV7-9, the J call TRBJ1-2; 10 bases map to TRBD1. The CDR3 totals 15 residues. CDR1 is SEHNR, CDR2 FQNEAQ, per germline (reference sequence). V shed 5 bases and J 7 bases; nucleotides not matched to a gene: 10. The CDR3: CASSPERTGGLGYTF. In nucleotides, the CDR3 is TGTGCCAGCAGCCCCGAAAGGACAGGGGGACTTGGCTACACCTTC.

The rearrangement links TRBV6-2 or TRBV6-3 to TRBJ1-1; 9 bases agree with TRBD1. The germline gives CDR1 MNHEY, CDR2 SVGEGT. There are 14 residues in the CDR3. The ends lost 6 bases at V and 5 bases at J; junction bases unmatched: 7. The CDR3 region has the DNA TGTGCCAGCAGCACCAGGACAGGGGTGACTGAAGCTTTCTTT. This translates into CASSTRTGVTEAFF.

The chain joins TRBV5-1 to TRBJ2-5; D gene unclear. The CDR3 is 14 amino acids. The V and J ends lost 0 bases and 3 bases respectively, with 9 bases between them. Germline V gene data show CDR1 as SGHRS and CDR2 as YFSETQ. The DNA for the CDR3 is TGCGCCAGCAGCTTGGATGACGTAGAAGAGACCCAGTACTTC. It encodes CASSLDDVEETQYF.

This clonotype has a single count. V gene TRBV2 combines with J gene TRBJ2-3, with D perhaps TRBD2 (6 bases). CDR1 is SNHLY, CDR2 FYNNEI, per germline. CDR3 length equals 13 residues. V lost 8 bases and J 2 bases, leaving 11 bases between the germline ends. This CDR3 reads CASAGFITDTQYF. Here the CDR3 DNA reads TGTGCCAGCGCGGGATTCATCACAGATACGCAGTATTTT.

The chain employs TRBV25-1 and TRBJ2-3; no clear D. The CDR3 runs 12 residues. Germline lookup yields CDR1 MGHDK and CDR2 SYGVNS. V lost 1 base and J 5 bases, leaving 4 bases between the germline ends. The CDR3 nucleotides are TGTGCCAGCAGTGAATCGGGAGATACGCAGTATTTT. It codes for CASSESGDTQYF.

CDR3 protein: CASSLAPRTGVQSSYEQYV. As DNA, the CDR3 is TGCGCCAGCAGCTTGGCACCGAGAACGGGGGTCCAGAGCTCCTACGAGCAGTACGTC. This chain links TRBV5-1 with TRBJ2-7, with a tentative D call TRBD2 (6 bases). CDR3 length: 19 amino acids. The V gene lost 0 bases and the J gene lost 0 bases, with 22 bases spanning the gap. Germline CDR1 is SGHRS and CDR2 is YFSETQ.

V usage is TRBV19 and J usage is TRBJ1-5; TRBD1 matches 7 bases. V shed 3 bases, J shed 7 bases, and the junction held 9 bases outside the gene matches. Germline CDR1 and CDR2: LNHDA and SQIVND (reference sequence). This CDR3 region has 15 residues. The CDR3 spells CASSISGTAVQPQHF. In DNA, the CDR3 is TGTGCCAGTAGTATCTCCGGGACAGCCGTACAGCCCCAGCATTTT.

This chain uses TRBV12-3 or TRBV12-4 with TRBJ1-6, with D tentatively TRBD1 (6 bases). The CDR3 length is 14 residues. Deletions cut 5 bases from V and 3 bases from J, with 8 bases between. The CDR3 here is CASSMDSYNSPLHF. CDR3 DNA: TGTGCCAGCAGTATGGACAGCTATAATTCACCCCTCCACTTT.

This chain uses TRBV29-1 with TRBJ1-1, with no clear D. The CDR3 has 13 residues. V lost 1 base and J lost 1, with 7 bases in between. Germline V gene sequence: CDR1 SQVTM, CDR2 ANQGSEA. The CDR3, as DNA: TGCAGCGTTGAAGGAGGCACGAACACTGAAGCTTTCTTT. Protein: CSVEGGTNTEAFF.